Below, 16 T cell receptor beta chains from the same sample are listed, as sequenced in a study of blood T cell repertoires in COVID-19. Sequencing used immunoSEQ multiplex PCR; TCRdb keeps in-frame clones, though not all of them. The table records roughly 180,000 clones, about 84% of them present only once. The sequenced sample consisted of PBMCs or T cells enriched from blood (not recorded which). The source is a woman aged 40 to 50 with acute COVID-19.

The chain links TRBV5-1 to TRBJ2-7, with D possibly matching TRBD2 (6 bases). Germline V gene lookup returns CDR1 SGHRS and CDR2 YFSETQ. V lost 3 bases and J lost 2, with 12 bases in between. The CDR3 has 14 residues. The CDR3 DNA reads TGCGCCAGCAGCTCCGGACGGGGGACCTACGAGCAGTACTTC. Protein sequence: CASSSGRGTYEQYF.

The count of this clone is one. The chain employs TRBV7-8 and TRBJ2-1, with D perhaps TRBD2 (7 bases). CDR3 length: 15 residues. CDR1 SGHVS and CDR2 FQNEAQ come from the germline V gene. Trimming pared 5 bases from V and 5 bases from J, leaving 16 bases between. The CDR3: CASSPGEGSHNEQFF. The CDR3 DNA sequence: TGTGCCAGCAGCCCAGGGGAGGGAAGCCACAATGAGCAGTTCTTC.

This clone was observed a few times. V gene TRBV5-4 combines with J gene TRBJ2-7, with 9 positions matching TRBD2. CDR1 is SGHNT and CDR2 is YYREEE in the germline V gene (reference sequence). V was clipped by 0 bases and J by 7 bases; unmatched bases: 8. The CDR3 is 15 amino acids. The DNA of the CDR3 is TGTGCCAGCAGCTTGGGACTAGCGGCTTCGGATGAGCAGTACTTC. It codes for CASSLGLAASDEQYF.

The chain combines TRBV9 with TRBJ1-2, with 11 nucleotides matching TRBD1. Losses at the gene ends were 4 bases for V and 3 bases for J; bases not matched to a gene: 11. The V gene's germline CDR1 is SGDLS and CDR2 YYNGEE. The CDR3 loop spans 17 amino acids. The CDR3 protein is CASSPGTGGETYYGYTF. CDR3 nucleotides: TGTGCCAGCAGCCCCGGGACAGGGGGAGAAACTTACTATGGCTACACCTTC.

DNA for the CDR3: TGTGCCAGCAGCTTAGGTTACGGGACTAGCGGGAGGGCAGATACGCAGTATTTT. It translates to CASSLGYGTSGRADTQYF. The gene calls are TRBV7-2 and TRBJ2-3, with 16 positions matching TRBD2. Germline V gene sequence: CDR1 SGHTA, CDR2 FQGNSA. The CDR3 covers 18 residues. Trimming at V came to 1 base and at J to 4 bases, leaving 5 bases not matched to a gene.

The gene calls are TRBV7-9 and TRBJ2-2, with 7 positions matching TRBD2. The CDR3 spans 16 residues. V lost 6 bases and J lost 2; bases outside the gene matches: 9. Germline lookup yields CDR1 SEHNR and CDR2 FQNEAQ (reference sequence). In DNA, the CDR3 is TGTGCCAGCAGTGGGCGACTAGCTCATAACACCGGGGAGCTGTTTTTT. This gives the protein CASSGRLAHNTGELFF.

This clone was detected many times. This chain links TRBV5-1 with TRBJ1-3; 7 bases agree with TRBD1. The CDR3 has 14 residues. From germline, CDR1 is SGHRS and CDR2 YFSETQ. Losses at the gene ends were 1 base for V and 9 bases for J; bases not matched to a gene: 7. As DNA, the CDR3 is TGCGCCAGCAGCTTGTATCGAGGGGGCGGCACCATATATTTT. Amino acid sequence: CASSLYRGGGTIYF.

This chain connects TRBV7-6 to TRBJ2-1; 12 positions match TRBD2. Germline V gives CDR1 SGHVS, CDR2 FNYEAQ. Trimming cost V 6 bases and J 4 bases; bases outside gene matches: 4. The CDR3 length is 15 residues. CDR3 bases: TGTGCCAGCAGGCCCGGGACTAGCGGGTACAATGAGCAGTTCTTC. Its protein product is CASRPGTSGYNEQFF.

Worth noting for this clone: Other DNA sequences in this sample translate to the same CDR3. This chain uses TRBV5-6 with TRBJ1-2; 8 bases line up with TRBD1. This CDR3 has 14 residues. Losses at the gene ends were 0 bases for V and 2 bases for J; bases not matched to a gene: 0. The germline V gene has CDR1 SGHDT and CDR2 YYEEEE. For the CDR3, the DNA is TGTGCCAGCAGCTTGGGACAGGGGAACTATGGCTACACCTTC. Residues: CASSLGQGNYGYTF.

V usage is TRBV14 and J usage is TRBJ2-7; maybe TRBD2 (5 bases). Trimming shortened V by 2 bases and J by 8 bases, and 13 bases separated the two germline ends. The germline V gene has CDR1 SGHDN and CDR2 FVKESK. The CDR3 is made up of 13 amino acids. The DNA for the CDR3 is TGTGCCAGCAGCCAAACCGGGAACTCGAAGCAGTACGTC. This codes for CASSQTGNSKQYV.

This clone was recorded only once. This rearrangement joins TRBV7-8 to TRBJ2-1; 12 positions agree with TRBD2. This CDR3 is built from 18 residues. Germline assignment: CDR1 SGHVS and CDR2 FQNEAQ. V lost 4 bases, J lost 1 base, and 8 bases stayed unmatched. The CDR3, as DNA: TGTGCCAGCAGCTCCATGAGGCTAGCGGGAGGGTCCTACAATGAGCAGTTCTTC. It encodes CASSSMRLAGGSYNEQFF.

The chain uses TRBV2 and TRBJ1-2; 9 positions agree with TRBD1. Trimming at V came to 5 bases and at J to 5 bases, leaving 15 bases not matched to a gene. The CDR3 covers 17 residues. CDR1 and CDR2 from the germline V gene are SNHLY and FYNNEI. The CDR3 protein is CASSPKGQGRGGYGYTF. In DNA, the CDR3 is TGTGCCAGCAGTCCCAAGGGACAGGGCCGGGGAGGATATGGCTACACCTTC.

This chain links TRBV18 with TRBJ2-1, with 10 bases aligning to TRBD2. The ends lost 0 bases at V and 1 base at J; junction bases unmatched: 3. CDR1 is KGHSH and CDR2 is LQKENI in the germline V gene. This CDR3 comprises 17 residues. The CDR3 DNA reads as TGTGCCAGCTCACCACCGGGAGCGGGAGGGTCCTACAATGAGCAGTTCTTC. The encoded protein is CASSPPGAGGSYNEQFF.

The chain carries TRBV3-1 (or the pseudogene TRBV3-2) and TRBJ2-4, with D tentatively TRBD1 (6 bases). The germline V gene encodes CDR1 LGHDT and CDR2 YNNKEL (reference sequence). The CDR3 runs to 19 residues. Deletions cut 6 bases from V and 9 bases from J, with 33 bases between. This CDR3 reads CASSHLGSQGVKRGGIQYF. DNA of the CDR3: TGTGCCAGCAGTCATTTGGGATCACAGGGAGTTAAGAGAGGAGGCATTCAGTACTTC.

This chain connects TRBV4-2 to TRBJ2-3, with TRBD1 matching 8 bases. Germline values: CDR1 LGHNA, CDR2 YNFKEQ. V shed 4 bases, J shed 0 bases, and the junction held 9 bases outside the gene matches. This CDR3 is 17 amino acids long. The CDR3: CASSPPWQGASTDTQYF. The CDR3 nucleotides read TGTGCCAGCAGCCCCCCCTGGCAGGGGGCTAGCACAGATACGCAGTATTTT.

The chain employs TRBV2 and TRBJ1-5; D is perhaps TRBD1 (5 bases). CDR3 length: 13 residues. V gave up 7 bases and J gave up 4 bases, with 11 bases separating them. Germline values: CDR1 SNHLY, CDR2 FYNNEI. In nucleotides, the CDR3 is TGTGCCAGCACAGTGGGGCAAAATCAGCCCCAGCATTTT. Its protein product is CASTVGQNQPQHF. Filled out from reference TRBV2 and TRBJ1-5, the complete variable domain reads EPEVTQTPSHQVTQMGQEVILRCVPISNHLYFYWYRQILGQKVEFLVSFYNNEISEKSEIFDDQFSVERPDGSNFTLKIRSTKLEDSAMYFCASTVGQNQPQHFGDGTRLSIL.